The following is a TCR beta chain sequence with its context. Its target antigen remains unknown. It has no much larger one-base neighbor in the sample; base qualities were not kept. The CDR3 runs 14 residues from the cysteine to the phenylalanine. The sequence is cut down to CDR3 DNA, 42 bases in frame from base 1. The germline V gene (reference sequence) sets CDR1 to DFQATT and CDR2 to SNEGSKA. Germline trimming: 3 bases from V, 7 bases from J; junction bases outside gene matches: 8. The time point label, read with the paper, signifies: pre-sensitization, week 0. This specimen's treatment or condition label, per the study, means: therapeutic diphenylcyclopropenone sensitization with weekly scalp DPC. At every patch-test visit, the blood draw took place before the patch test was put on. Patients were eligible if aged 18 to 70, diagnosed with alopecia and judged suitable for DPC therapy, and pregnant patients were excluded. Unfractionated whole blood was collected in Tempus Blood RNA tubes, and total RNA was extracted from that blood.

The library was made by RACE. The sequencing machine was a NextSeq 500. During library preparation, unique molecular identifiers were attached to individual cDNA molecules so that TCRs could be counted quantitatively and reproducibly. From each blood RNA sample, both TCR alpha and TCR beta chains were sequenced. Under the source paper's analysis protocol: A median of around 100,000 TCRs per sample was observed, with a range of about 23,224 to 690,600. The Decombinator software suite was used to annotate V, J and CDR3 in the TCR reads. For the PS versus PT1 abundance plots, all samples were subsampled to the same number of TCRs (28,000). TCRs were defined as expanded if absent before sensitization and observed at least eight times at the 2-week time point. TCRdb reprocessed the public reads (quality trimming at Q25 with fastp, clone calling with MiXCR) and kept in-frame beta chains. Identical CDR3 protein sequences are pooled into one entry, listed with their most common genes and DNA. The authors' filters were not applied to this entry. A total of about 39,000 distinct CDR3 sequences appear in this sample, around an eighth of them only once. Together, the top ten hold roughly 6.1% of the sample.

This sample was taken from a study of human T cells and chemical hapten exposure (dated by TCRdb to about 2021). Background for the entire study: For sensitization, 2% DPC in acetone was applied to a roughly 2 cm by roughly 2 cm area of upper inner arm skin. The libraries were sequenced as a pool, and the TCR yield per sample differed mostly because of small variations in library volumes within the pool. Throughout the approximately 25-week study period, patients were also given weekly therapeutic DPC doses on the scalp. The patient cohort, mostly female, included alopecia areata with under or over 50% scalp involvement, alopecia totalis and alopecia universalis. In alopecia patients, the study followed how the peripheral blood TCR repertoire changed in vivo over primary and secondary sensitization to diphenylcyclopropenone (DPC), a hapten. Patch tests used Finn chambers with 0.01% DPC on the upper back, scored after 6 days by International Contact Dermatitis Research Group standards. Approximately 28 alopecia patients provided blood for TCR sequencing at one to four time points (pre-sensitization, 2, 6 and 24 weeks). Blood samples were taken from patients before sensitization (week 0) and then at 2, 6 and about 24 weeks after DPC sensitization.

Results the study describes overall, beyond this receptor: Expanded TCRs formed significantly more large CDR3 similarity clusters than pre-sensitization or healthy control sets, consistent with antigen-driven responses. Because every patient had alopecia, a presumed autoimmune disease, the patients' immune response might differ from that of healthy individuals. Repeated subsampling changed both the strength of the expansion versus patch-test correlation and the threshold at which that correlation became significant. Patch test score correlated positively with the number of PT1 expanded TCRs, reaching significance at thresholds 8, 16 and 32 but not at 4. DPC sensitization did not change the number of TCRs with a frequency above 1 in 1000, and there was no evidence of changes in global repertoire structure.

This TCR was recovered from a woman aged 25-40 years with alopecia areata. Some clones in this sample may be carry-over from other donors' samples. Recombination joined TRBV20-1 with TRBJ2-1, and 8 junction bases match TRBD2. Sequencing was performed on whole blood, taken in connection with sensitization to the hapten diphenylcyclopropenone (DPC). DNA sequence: TGCAGTGCTAGTGACGGGAGGGCCCGAAATGAGCAGTTCTTC. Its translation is CSASDGRARNEQFF.